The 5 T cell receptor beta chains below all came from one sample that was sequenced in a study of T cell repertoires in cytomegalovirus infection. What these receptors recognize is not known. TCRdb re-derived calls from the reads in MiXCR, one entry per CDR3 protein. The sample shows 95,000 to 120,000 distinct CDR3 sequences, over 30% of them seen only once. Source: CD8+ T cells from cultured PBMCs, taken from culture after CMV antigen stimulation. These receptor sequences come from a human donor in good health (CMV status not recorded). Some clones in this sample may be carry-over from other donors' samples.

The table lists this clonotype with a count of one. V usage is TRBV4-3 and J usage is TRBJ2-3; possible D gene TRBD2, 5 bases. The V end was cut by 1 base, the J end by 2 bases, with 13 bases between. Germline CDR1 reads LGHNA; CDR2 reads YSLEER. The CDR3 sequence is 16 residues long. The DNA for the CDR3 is TGCGCCAGCAGCCAAGTTCACGGACTGTACACAGATACGCAGTATTTT. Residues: CASSQVHGLYTDTQYF.

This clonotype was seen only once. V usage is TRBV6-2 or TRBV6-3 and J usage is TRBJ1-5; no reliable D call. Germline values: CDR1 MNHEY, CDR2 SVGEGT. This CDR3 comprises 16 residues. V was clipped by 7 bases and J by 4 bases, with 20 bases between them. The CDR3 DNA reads TGTGCCAGCACCACAGTTCGATCCCGGCCAAATCAGCCCCAGCATTTT. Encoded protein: CASTTVRSRPNQPQHF.

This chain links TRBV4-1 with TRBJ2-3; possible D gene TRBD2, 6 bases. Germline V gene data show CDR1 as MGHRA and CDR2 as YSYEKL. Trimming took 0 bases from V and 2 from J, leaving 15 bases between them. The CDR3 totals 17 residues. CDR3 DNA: TGCGCCAGCAGCCAAGAGTCCTCCCGGGAGATCACAGATACGCAGTATTTT. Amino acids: CASSQESSREITDTQYF.

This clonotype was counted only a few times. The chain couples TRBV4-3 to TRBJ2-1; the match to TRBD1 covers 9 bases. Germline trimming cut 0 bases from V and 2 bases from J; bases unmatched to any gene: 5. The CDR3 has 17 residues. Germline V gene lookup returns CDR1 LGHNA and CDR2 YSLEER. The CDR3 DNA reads TGCGCCAGCAGCCAAGATGCGCGGGACAGGGCCTACAATGAGCAGTTCTTC. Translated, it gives CASSQDARDRAYNEQFF.

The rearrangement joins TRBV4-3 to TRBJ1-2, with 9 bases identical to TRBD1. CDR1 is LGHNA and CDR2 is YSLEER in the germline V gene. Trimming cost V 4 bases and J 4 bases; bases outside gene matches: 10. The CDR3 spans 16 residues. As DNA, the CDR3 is TGCGCCAGCAGCCCTCCCGGACAGGGGCTGATCTATGGCTACACCTTC. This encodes CASSPPGQGLIYGYTF.